The source of this T cell receptor beta chain is a study of Graves' ophthalmopathy and Graves' hyperthyroidism. Unmatched junction bases numbered 19, after V lost 5 bases and J lost 5 bases. Germline lookup yields CDR1 SGHVS and CDR2 FNYEAQ. This CDR3 is 18 amino acids long. This clonotype occurred a few times. TCR beta CDR3 regions were amplified from RNA transcripts. First-round RT-PCR with HTBI primers preceded a second-round multiplex PCR. TCRdb redid the calling of the multiplex PCR reads with MiXCR, one entry per CDR3 protein. The table includes 650,000 to 900,000 distinct CDR3 sequences, around 40% detected once.

The clonotype was recovered from an adult man with Graves' ophthalmopathy. Sample: peripheral blood. V gene TRBV7-6 combines with J gene TRBJ2-7; 9 bases are shared with TRBD1. In DNA, the CDR3 is TGTGCCAGCAGCCAGAGGGGGACAGGGTCCACACTTTGGGACGAGCAGTACTTC. Protein product: CASSQRGTGSTLWDEQYF.